The clone carrying this T cell receptor (beta chain) was counted at least ten times. Unique molecular identifiers were incorporated when the TCRbeta library was constructed. TCRdb processed the PCR reads anew with MiXCR; each CDR3 protein has one entry. The table records 200,000 to 250,000 distinct CDR3 sequences, about 12% of them present only once. This CDR3 is 16 amino acids long. V was cut by 3 bases and J by 5 bases, with 16 bases left in between. These data come from a study of T-cell reconstitution after alpha-beta-depleted transplantation in children. The chain links TRBV12-3 or TRBV12-4 to TRBJ2-2; D perhaps matches TRBD2 (6 bases). The receptor was isolated from a human donor who donated a stem cell graft to a child with acute lymphoblastic leukemia. The starting material was PBMCs from the stem cell graft donor, obtained from the stem cell graft. CDR3 region: CASSLRQPGLTGELFF. DNA of the CDR3: TGTGCCAGCAGTTTGAGACAGCCAGGACTAACCGGGGAGCTGTTTTTT.